The 15 T cell receptor beta chains below were found in one sample sequenced in a study of blood T cell repertoires in COVID-19. Profiling relied on immunoSEQ multiplex PCR, and the TCRdb table lists in-frame clones only, not all of them. The data hold 150,000 to 200,000 clones, with around nine tenths observed a single time. The sample consisted of peripheral blood. These receptors were collected from a man in his forties or fifties with acute or convalescent COVID-19.

The V call is TRBV29-1, the J call TRBJ1-5, with a possible D match to TRBD1 (5 bases). The germline V gene encodes CDR1 SQVTM and CDR2 ANQGSEA. V lost 4 bases, J lost 5 bases, and 12 bases lay in between. This CDR3 contains 13 residues. The CDR3 loop is CSVGQGLDQPQHF. CDR3 DNA: TGCAGCGTTGGGCAGGGTTTAGATCAGCCCCAGCATTTT.

This clone occurred once. The chain carries TRBV24-1 and TRBJ2-3; 12 nucleotides line up with TRBD2. CDR3 length: 16 amino acids. J gave up 4 bases and V 4 bases, and 5 bases lay outside the gene matches. In germline, CDR1 is KGHDR, CDR2 SFDVKD. CDR3 nucleotides: TGTGCCACCAGTGACCCTAGCGGGAGGGTGGCAGATACGCAGTATTTT. This translates into CATSDPSGRVADTQYF.

The gene calls are TRBV5-1 and TRBJ2-1; 7 nucleotides align to TRBD1. CDR3 length: 14 amino acids. Looked up from germline, CDR1 is SGHRS and CDR2 is YFSETQ. V was pared by 6 bases and J by 4 bases, with 7 bases of the junction left unmatched. The CDR3: CASKPGQRYNEQFF. The DNA of the CDR3 is TGCGCCAGCAAGCCGGGACAGAGATACAATGAGCAGTTCTTC. The whole variable domain, remainder taken from reference TRBV5-1 and TRBJ2-1, is KAGVTQTPRYLIKTRGQQVTLSCSPISGHRSVSWYQQTPGQGLQFLFEYFSETQRNKGNFPGRFSGRQFSNSRSEMNVSTLELGDSALYLCASKPGQRYNEQFFGPGTRLTVL.

V usage is TRBV9 and J usage is TRBJ2-2; a possible D gene is TRBD2 (5 bases). This CDR3 spans 12 amino acids. The germline V gene encodes CDR1 SGDLS and CDR2 YYNGEE. V lost 4 bases and J lost 10, with 11 bases in between. In DNA form, the CDR3 reads TGTGCCAGCAGCCCCAGCGGCGAGGAGCTGTTTTTT. Residues: CASSPSGEELFF.

V and J are TRBV27 and TRBJ1-1, with D perhaps TRBD1 (5 bases). Per the germline V gene, CDR1 is MNHEY and CDR2 is SMNVEV (reference sequence). This CDR3 is 16 amino acids long. V lost 5 bases to trimming and J lost 2 bases, with 18 bases between them. The CDR3 here is CASSPVRGNQNTEAFF. In DNA, the CDR3 is TGTGCCAGCAGTCCTGTCCGGGGGAATCAAAACACTGAAGCTTTCTTT.

The chain couples TRBV7-9 to TRBJ1-5, with 7 bases identical to TRBD1. The germline V gene has CDR1 SEHNR and CDR2 FQNEAQ (reference sequence). The V and J ends lost 2 bases and 1 base, in that order; junction bases with no gene match: 2. This CDR3 comprises 15 residues. DNA for the CDR3: TGTGCCAGCAGCTTAATAGGGGGCAGCAATCAGCCCCAGCATTTT. Protein: CASSLIGGSNQPQHF.

The table lists this clone with a count of one. This chain joins TRBV29-1 and TRBJ2-2; 7 bases match TRBD2. Germline CDR1 reads SQVTM; CDR2 reads ANQGSEA. The CDR3 is 16 residues long. J was trimmed by 5 bases and V by 8 bases; bases with no gene match: 17. In nucleotides, the CDR3 is TGCAGCTTCCTCTCCGCGTTTGGCGGGAGAACCGGGGAGCTGTTTTTT. It encodes CSFLSAFGGRTGELFF.

The chain employs TRBV10-3 and TRBJ1-1; D may be TRBD1 (5 bases). The CDR3 is made up of 15 amino acids. Germline loops: CDR1 ENHRY, CDR2 SYGVKD. V lost 6 bases to trimming and J lost 3 bases, with 17 bases between them. The CDR3 DNA sequence: TGTGCCATCAGCGTCTGGCAGGGATCGGACACTGAAGCTTTCTTT. Translated: CAISVWQGSDTEAFF.

The V call is TRBV9, the J call TRBJ1-6; 8 bases agree with TRBD1. V shed 0 bases, J shed 10 bases, and the junction held 12 bases outside the gene matches. The CDR3 consists of 17 residues. The germline V gene encodes CDR1 SGDLS and CDR2 YYNGEE. CDR3 sequence (DNA): TGTGCCAGCAGCGTAGGAGGTTTGAGGGGACAGGAGTCACCCCTCCACTTT. It specifies CASSVGGLRGQESPLHF.

CDR3 in DNA: TGTGCCAGCAGGGGACAGGGAGATTCACCCCTCCACTTT. Its translation: CASRGQGDSPLHF. The J gene is TRBJ1-6, the V gene TRBV27; 9 bases are a match to TRBD1. The germline V gene encodes CDR1 MNHEY and CDR2 SMNVEV (reference sequence). V was pared by 6 bases and J by 8 bases, with 2 bases of the junction left unmatched. The CDR3 has 13 residues.

This rearrangement joins TRBV15 to TRBJ1-6; D gene uncertain. This CDR3 spans 15 amino acids. Per the germline V gene, CDR1 is LNHNV and CDR2 is YYDKDF (reference sequence). Trimming pared 0 bases from V and 7 bases from J, leaving 10 bases between. The CDR3 loop reads CATSRDSRSNSPLHF. The CDR3 DNA is TGTGCCACCAGCAGAGATTCCCGTTCCAATTCACCCCTCCACTTT.

The chain employs TRBV7-6 and TRBJ2-5, with unresolved D. Germline V gene lookup returns CDR1 SGHVS and CDR2 FNYEAQ. The CDR3 loop spans 15 amino acids. V gave up 5 bases and J gave up 4 bases, with 17 bases separating them. CDR3 sequence (DNA): TGTGCCAGCAGCCGCTTCGCGGAGACCCGAGAGACCCAGTACTTC. This translates into CASSRFAETRETQYF.

The V gene is TRBV28, the J gene TRBJ1-2; no reliable D call. CDR3 length: 14 amino acids. Per the germline V gene, CDR1 is MDHEN and CDR2 is SYDVKM. V was trimmed by 6 bases and J by 6 bases, leaving 17 bases between them. CDR3 region: CASRQIGKADGYTF. The CDR3 DNA reads as TGTGCCAGCAGGCAGATCGGGAAGGCAGATGGCTACACCTTC.

J is TRBJ1-5 and V is TRBV2; 7 nucleotides match TRBD1. This CDR3 comprises 14 residues. Looked up from germline, CDR1 is SNHLY and CDR2 is FYNNEI. With 5 bases clipped from V and 4 bases from J, the junction kept 5 bases outside the gene matches. CDR3 DNA: TGTGCCAGCAGTCGGGACAGAATAAATCAGCCCCAGCATTTT. Its protein product is CASSRDRINQPQHF.

The gene calls are TRBV12-3 or TRBV12-4 and TRBJ1-1; possibly TRBD1 for D (5 bases). V was shortened by 6 bases and J by 1 base, with 9 bases between the two germline ends. The CDR3 length is 13 residues. The CDR3 sequence is CASSQGQNTEAFF. In DNA, the CDR3 is TGTGCCAGCAGCCAAGGACAGAACACTGAAGCTTTCTTT.